The 13 T cell receptor beta chains in this list originate from one sample, sequenced in a study of blood T cell repertoires in COVID-19. Sequencing was performed with immunoSEQ multiplex PCR; in TCRdb, only in-frame clones are kept and a portion is missing. The sample lists 250,000 to 300,000 clones; around 84% were seen once. Source material: PBMCs or T cells enriched from blood (not recorded which). The receptors derive from a woman in her 50s who had been exposed to COVID-19.

J is TRBJ1-1 and V is TRBV6-2 or TRBV6-3, with a possible D match to TRBD1 (5 bases). CDR3 length: 16 amino acids. Germline V gene sequence: CDR1 MNHEY, CDR2 SVGEGT. Trimming stripped 4 bases from V and 2 bases from J, with 17 bases between. For the CDR3, the DNA is TGTGCCAGCAGTTTCACCCGTGGAGGGACCAACACTGAAGCTTTCTTT. It translates to CASSFTRGGTNTEAFF.

The V gene is TRBV18, the J gene TRBJ1-6; D is possibly TRBD1 (6 bases). CDR3 length: 18 amino acids. CDR1 is KGHSH, CDR2 LQKENI, per germline. V dropped 5 bases and J dropped 7 bases, with 24 bases sitting between them. The CDR3 sequence: CASSALSLRSGANSPLHF. CDR3 DNA sequence: TGTGCCAGCTCAGCACTAAGCCTCCGATCAGGGGCCAATTCACCCCTCCACTTT.

CDR3 in DNA: TGCAGCGTTGTCCTGGGGCTTAATCAGCCCCAGCATTTT. It specifies CSVVLGLNQPQHF. V and J are TRBV29-1 and TRBJ1-5, with D possibly matching TRBD1 (5 bases). V dropped 4 bases and J dropped 4 bases, with 11 bases sitting between them. Germline V gene sequence: CDR1 SQVTM, CDR2 ANQGSEA. This CDR3 contains 13 residues.

The rearrangement uses TRBV6-5 and TRBJ1-5, with TRBD1 matching over 7 bases. The V and J ends lost 4 bases and 5 bases, in that order; junction bases with no gene match: 8. Germline V gene sequence: CDR1 MNHEY, CDR2 SVGAGI. CDR3 length equals 15 residues. The CDR3, as DNA: TGTGCCAGCAGTTCCTCAGGGGGTTGGGATCAGCCCCAGCATTTT. Translating it yields CASSSSGGWDQPQHF.

A single count supports this clone. The chain joins TRBV7-6 to TRBJ2-3; TRBD2 agrees at 7 bases. The J segment lost 2 bases and the V segment lost 5 bases, leaving 7 bases of the junction unmatched. The germline V gene encodes CDR1 SGHVS and CDR2 FNYEAQ. The CDR3 loop spans 15 amino acids. This CDR3 is CASSLSGGPTDTQYF. DNA of the CDR3: TGTGCCAGCAGCCTCTCGGGGGGTCCCACAGATACGCAGTATTTT.

As DNA, the CDR3 is TGTGCCAGCAGCTCCCGTGCGGGGGGGGCCTCAGATACGCAGTATTTT. Translated, it gives CASSSRAGGASDTQYF. This chain connects TRBV7-9 to TRBJ2-3; 9 bases map to TRBD2. Germline lookup yields CDR1 SEHNR and CDR2 FQNEAQ (reference sequence). The CDR3 loop spans 16 amino acids. The J segment lost 4 bases and the V segment lost 4 bases, leaving 9 bases of the junction unmatched.

The V call is TRBV18, the J call TRBJ1-2; 7 bases are a match to TRBD1. V lost 1 base to trimming and J lost 0 bases; unmatched junction nucleotides: 5. Per the germline V gene, CDR1 is KGHSH and CDR2 is LQKENI. The length of the CDR3 is 16 residues. In nucleotides, the CDR3 is TGTGCCAGCTCACCACGGGACAGTATGACTAACTATGGCTACACCTTC. Protein: CASSPRDSMTNYGYTF.

This chain connects TRBV28 to TRBJ2-5; D is perhaps TRBD2 (5 bases). From germline, CDR1 is MDHEN and CDR2 SYDVKM. V lost 8 bases and J lost 7, with 17 bases in between. CDR3 length: 13 amino acids. The CDR3 coding sequence is TGTGCCAGCTTTTCGGACTTCGAAACGACCCAGTACTTC. This codes for CASFSDFETTQYF. The complete variable domain, with remaining parts taken from reference TRBV28 and TRBJ2-5, reads DVKVTQSSRYLVKRTGEKVFLECVQDMDHENMFWYRQDPGLGLRLIYFSYDVKMKEKGDIPEGYSVSREKKERFSLILESASTNQTSMYLCASFSDFETTQYFGPGTRLLVL.

The chain has TRBV2 and TRBJ1-1, with D tentatively TRBD1 (5 bases). The CDR3 is 14 amino acids. Germline V gives CDR1 SNHLY, CDR2 FYNNEI. The V and J ends lost 4 bases and 1 base respectively, with 10 bases between them. CDR3 nucleotide sequence: TGTGCCAGCAGTGTCGCCAGGGAGAACACTGAAGCTTTCTTT. Translation gives CASSVARENTEAFF.

This clone was seen once. The V call is TRBV4-1, the J call TRBJ1-4; no definite D call. There are 15 residues in the CDR3. V dropped 0 bases and J dropped 0 bases, with 5 bases sitting between them. Germline CDR1 MGHRA, CDR2 YSYEKL. CDR3 in amino acids: CASSQERATNEKLFF. The CDR3, as DNA: TGCGCCAGCAGCCAAGAACGGGCAACTAATGAAAAACTGTTTTTT.

The V call is TRBV27, the J call TRBJ1-5; the D is unclear. In germline, CDR1 is MNHEY, CDR2 SMNVEV (reference sequence). The germline V and J ends were trimmed by 5 bases and 0 bases, with 26 bases remaining between them. This CDR3 has 20 residues. The CDR3 region has the DNA TGTGCCAGCAGTCCCCTCTTGTACTCGTACGACACTCCTAGCAATCAGCCCCAGCATTTT. This encodes CASSPLLYSYDTPSNQPQHF.

The chain combines TRBV19 with TRBJ2-5, with D hard to call. With 3 bases removed from V and 2 bases from J, the gap between germline ends came to 10 bases. The CDR3 is made up of 14 amino acids. Germline V gene lookup returns CDR1 LNHDA and CDR2 SQIVND (reference sequence). The CDR3 sequence: CASSMLARQETQYF. CDR3 coding DNA: TGTGCCAGTAGTATGTTGGCCAGACAAGAGACCCAGTACTTC.

The V and J genes are TRBV29-1 and TRBJ2-1, with 13 bases matching TRBD2. The V gene's germline CDR1 is SQVTM and CDR2 ANQGSEA. V lost 3 bases, J lost 0 bases, and 11 bases stayed unmatched. The CDR3 has 19 residues. The CDR3 DNA reads TGCAGCGTTGATAAAGGACTAGCGGGGGCCCCGACCTCCTACAATGAGCAGTTCTTC. Residues: CSVDKGLAGAPTSYNEQFF.